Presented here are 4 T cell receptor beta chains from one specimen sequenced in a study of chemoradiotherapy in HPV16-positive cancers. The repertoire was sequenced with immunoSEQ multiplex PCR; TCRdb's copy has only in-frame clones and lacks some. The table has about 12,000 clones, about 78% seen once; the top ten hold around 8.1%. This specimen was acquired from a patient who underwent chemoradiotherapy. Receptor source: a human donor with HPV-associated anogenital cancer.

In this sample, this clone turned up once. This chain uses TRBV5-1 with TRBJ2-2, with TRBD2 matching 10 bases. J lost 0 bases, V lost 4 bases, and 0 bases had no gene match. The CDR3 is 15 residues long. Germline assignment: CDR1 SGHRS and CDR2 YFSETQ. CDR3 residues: CASSLAGANTGELFF. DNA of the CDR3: TGCGCCAGCAGCCTAGCGGGAGCGAACACCGGGGAGCTGTTTTTT.

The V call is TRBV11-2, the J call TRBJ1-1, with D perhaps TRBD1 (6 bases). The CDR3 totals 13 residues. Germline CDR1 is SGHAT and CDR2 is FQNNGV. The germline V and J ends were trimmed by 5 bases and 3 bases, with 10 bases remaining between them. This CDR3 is CASSPRGDTEAFF. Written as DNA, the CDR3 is TGTGCCAGCAGCCCGAGGGGGGACACTGAAGCTTTCTTT.

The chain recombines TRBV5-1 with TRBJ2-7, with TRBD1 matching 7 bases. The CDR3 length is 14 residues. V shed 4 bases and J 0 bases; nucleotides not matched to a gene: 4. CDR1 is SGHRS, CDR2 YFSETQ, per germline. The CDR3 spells CASSTGTASYEQYF. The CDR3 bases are TGCGCCAGCAGCACGGGGACAGCCTCCTACGAGCAGTACTTC.

The CDR3 sequence is CASSDSGGSGANVLTF. CDR3 DNA sequence: TGTGCCAGCAGTGACTCAGGGGGCTCTGGGGCCAACGTCCTGACTTTC. This chain links TRBV6-4 with TRBJ2-6, with a tentative D call TRBD1 (6 bases). The CDR3 loop spans 16 amino acids. Germline V gives CDR1 MRHNA, CDR2 SNTAGT. V dropped 0 bases and J dropped 0 bases, with 6 bases sitting between them.